The T cell receptor (beta chain) under discussion was sequenced for a study of T cells in Graves' hyperthyroidism and ophthalmopathy. Whole-study context: Before any treatment, at initial diagnosis, peripheral blood was collected.

Graves' hyperthyroidism without ophthalmopathy progression within 18 months was termed stable. Diagnoses used clinical symptoms, serum thyroxine and TRAb, thyroid ultrasound and orbital computed tomography. RNA transcripts served as the template for amplifying TCR beta CDR3 regions. Carried out on the TCR CDR3, a first-round RT-PCR used the HTBI primer set. TCRdb used MiXCR to reprocess the multiplex PCR reads, holding one entry per CDR3 protein. The data contain roughly 630,000 distinct CDR3 sequences, more than 15% of them singletons. Trimming cost V 2 bases and J 6 bases, with 12 bases left between them. The CDR3 consists of 14 residues.

The sequence came from a woman aged 25 to 39 with Graves' hyperthyroidism. Sequenced material: blood. The genes are TRBV12-3 or TRBV12-4 and TRBJ2-3; TRBD2 is a possible D gene (6 bases). The CDR3 DNA follows: TGTGCCAGCAGTTTAAACGTCCGGGGGGATACGCAGTATTTT. Protein sequence: CASSLNVRGDTQYF.